The 7 T cell receptor beta chains below come from one sample, sequenced in a study of T cell repertoires in cytomegalovirus infection. Antigens for these TCRs are unknown. TCRdb fed the reads into MiXCR, producing one record per CDR3 protein. The sample includes roughly 280,000 distinct CDR3 sequences, 22% seen only once; the top ten take roughly 19%. The starting material was cultured PBMCs, obtained from culture after CMV antigen stimulation. The receptors originated from a human donor in good health (CMV status not recorded). Some clones in this sample may be carry-over from other donors' samples.

V gene TRBV19 combines with J gene TRBJ2-1; D gene unclear. The V gene's germline CDR1 is LNHDA and CDR2 SQIVND (reference sequence). Trimming stripped 3 bases from V and 0 bases from J, with 6 bases between. The length of the CDR3 is 14 residues. As DNA, the CDR3 is TGTGCCAGTAGTATCACTGCCTCCTACAATGAGCAGTTCTTC. Its translation: CASSITASYNEQFF.

The chain is built from TRBV6-1 and TRBJ2-7, with D possibly matching TRBD1 (6 bases). The CDR3 has 13 amino acids. The V end was cut by 6 bases, the J end by 3 bases, with 12 bases between. Germline-derived CDR1 and CDR2 are MNHNS and SASEGT. DNA of the CDR3: TGTGCCAGCAGGGAGGACAGCCGCTACGAGCAGTACGTC. It codes for CASREDSRYEQYV.

This rearrangement joins TRBV12-3 or TRBV12-4 to TRBJ1-1, with a weak D call TRBD1 (5 bases). Trimming removed 4 bases from V and 3 bases from J, with 15 bases in between. The CDR3 is 15 residues long. The CDR3 here is CASSSTVGGDTEAFF. The CDR3 DNA sequence: TGTGCCAGCAGTTCCACAGTAGGAGGGGACACTGAAGCTTTCTTT.

This clonotype was seen more than once but under ten times. The chain recombines TRBV20-1 with TRBJ2-1; tentatively, D is TRBD1 or TRBD2 (5 bases each). Trimming pared 3 bases from V and 3 bases from J, leaving 9 bases between. The CDR3 extends over 13 amino acids. In germline, CDR1 is DFQATT, CDR2 SNEGSKA (reference sequence). The CDR3 DNA reads as TGCAGTGCTAGTGAGGGGAACTACAATGAGCAGTTCTTC. Its translation: CSASEGNYNEQFF.

This clonotype was counted at least ten times. The rearrangement links TRBV12-3 or TRBV12-4 to TRBJ1-5, with D perhaps matching TRBD1 (6 bases). This CDR3 spans 17 amino acids. The V and J ends lost 5 bases and 0 bases respectively, with 17 bases between them. CDR3 protein: CASSPPRGQGSNQPQHF. CDR3 sequence (DNA): TGTGCCAGCAGTCCACCGCGGGGGCAGGGTAGCAATCAGCCCCAGCATTTT.

The gene calls are TRBV12-3 or TRBV12-4 and TRBJ2-7; 12 nucleotides match TRBD2. The V segment lost 4 bases and the J segment 5 bases; nucleotides outside the gene matches: 3. The CDR3 consists of 14 residues. CDR3 region: CASSSSSGGDEQYF. CDR3 DNA sequence: TGTGCCAGCAGTTCGTCTAGCGGGGGGGACGAGCAGTACTTC.

This clonotype occurred many times. The chain couples TRBV7-9 to TRBJ2-7; D is perhaps TRBD1 (6 bases). Trimming removed 5 bases from V and 0 bases from J, with 11 bases in between. Germline CDR1 SEHNR, CDR2 FQNEAQ (reference sequence). The CDR3 sequence is 14 residues long. CDR3 in DNA: TGTGCCAGCAGCCCAAGGGGGAGCTCCTACGAGCAGTACTTC. Its translation: CASSPRGSSYEQYF. The variable domain in full, completed from reference TRBV7-9 and TRBJ2-7, reads DTGVSQNPRHKITKRGQNVTFRCDPISEHNRLYWYRQTLGQGPEFLTYFQNEAQLEKSRLLSDRFSAERPKGSFSTLEIQRTEQGDSAMYLCASSPRGSSYEQYFGPGTRLTVT.